This T cell receptor beta chain was recovered during a study of blood T cell repertoires in COVID-19. The overall study: Acute and convalescent COVID-19 specimens originated in the United States, Italy and Spain.

The germline CDR1 and CDR2 sequences are SGHNT and YYREEE (reference sequence). CDR3 length equals 16 residues. J gave up 4 bases and V 0 bases, and 2 bases lay outside the gene matches. TCRdb's table, derived via immunoSEQ multiplex PCR, lists solely in-frame clones and lacks some. This sample yields some 70,000 clones, of which roughly 90% are seen a single time; 2.5% to 3% belongs to the top ten. The sequenced sample was peripheral blood. The rearrangement links TRBV5-4 to TRBJ2-3, with TRBD2 matching over 13 bases. This receptor was obtained from a man aged 65-85 years with active or convalescent COVID-19. CDR3 sequence: CASSLAGLAGADTQYF. CDR3 sequence (DNA): TGTGCCAGCAGCTTGGCTGGACTAGCGGGGGCAGATACGCAGTATTTT.